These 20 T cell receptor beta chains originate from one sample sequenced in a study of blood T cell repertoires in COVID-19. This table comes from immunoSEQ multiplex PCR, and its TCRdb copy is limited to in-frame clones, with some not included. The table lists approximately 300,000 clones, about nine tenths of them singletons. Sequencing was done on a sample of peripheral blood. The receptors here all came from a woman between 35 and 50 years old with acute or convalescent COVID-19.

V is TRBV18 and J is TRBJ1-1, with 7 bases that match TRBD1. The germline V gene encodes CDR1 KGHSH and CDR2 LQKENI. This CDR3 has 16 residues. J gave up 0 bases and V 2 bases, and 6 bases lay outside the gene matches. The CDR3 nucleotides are TGTGCCAGCTCACCAGGGGGGACAGCCATGAACACTGAAGCTTTCTTT. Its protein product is CASSPGGTAMNTEAFF.

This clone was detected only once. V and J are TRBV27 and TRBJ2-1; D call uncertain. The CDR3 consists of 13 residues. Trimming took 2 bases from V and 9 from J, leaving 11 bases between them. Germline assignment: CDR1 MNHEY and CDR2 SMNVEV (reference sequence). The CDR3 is CASSLNPGVEQFF. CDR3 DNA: TGTGCCAGCAGTTTAAACCCTGGAGTTGAGCAGTTCTTC.

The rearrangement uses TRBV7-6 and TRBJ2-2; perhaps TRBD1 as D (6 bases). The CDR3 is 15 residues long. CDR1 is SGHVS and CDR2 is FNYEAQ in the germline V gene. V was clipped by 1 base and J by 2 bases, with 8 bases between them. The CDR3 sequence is CASSLGTVNTGELFF. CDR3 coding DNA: TGTGCCAGCAGCTTAGGGACAGTAAACACCGGGGAGCTGTTTTTT.

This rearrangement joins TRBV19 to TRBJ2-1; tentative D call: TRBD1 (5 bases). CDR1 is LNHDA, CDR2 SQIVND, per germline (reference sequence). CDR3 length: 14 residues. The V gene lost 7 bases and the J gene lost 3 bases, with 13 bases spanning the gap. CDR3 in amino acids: CASKWSRDYNEQFF. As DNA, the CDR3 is TGTGCCAGTAAGTGGTCCAGGGACTACAATGAGCAGTTCTTC.

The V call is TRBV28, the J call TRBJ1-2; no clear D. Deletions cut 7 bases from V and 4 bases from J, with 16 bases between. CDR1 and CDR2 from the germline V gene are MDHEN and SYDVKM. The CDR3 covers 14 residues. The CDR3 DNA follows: TGTGCCAGCAACTGGGCTTCAAATCCCTATGGCTACACCTTC. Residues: CASNWASNPYGYTF.

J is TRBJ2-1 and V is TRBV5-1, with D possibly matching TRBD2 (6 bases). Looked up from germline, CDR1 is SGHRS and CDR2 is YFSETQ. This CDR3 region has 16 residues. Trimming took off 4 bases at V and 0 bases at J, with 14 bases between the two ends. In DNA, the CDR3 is TGCGCCAGCAGCCCCGGGACTCATAGCTCCTACAATGAGCAGTTCTTC. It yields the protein CASSPGTHSSYNEQFF. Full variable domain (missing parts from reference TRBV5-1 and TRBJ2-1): KAGVTQTPRYLIKTRGQQVTLSCSPISGHRSVSWYQQTPGQGLQFLFEYFSETQRNKGNFPGRFSGRQFSNSRSEMNVSTLELGDSALYLCASSPGTHSSYNEQFFGPGTRLTVL.

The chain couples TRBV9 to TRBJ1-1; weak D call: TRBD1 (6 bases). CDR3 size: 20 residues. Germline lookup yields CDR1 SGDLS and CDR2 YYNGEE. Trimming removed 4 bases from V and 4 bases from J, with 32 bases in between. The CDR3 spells CASSNRVAGRGVGVGTEAFF. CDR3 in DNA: TGTGCCAGCAGCAACAGGGTGGCCGGTCGGGGTGTGGGGGTCGGCACTGAAGCTTTCTTT.

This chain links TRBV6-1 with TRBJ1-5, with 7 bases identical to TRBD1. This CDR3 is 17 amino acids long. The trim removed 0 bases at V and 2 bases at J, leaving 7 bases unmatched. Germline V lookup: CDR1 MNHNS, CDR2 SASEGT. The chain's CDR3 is CASSEADRAIRNQPQHF. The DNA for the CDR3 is TGTGCCAGCAGTGAAGCAGACAGGGCCATACGCAATCAGCCCCAGCATTTT.

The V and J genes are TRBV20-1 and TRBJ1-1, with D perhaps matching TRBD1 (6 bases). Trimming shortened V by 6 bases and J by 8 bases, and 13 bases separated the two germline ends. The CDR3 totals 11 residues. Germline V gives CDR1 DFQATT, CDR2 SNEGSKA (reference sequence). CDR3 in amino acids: CSARGGAEAFF. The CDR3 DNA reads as TGCAGTGCCCGAGGGGGAGCCGAAGCTTTCTTT.

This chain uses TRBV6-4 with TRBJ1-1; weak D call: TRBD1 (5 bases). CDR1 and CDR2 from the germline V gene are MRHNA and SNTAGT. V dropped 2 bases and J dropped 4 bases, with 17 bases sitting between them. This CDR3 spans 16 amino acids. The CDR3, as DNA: TGTGCCAGCAGTGACCAGGTGGTCAGGGTGGGCACTGAAGCTTTCTTT. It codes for CASSDQVVRVGTEAFF.

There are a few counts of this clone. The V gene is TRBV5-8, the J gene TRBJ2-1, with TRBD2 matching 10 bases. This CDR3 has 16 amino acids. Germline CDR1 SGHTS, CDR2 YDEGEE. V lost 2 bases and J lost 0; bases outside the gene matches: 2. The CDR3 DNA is TGTGCCAGCAGCTTACTAGCGGGGATCTCCTACAATGAGCAGTTCTTC. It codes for CASSLLAGISYNEQFF.

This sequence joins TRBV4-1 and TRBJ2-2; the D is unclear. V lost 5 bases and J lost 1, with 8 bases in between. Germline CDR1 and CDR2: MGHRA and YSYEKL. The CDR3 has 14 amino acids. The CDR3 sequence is CASSDRLNTGELFF. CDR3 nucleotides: TGCGCCAGCAGCGACCGACTGAACACCGGGGAGCTGTTTTTT.

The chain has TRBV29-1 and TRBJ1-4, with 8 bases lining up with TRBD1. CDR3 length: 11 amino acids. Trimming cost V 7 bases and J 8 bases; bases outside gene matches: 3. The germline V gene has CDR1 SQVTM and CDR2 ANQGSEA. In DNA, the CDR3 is TGCAGCGGGTGGACAGGGGAAAAACTGTTTTTT. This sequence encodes CSGWTGEKLFF.

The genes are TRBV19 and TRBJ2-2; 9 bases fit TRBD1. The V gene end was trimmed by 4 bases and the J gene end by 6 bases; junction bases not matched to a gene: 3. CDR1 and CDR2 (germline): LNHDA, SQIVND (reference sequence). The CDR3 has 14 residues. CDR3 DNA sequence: TGTGCCAGTAGTACGGACAGGGGTTCCGGGGAGCTGTTTTTT. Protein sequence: CASSTDRGSGELFF.

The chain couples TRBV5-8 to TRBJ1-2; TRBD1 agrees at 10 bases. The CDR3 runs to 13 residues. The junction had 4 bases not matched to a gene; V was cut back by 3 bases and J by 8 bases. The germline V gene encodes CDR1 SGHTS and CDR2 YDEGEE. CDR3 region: CASSWGTGEGYTF. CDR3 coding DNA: TGTGCCAGCAGCTGGGGGACAGGGGAAGGCTACACCTTC.

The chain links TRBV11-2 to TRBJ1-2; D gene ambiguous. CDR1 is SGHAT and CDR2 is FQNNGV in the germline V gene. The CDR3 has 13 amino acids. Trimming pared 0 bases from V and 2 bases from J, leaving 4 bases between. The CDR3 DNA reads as TGTGCCAGCAGCTTAGACAGGAACTATGGCTACACCTTC. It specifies CASSLDRNYGYTF.

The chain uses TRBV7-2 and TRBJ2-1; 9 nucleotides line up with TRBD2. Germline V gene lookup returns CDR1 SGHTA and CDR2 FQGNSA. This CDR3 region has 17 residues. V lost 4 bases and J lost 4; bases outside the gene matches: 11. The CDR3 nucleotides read TGTGCCAGCAGCTCCCGGTCGGTAGCGGGGGTGTACAATGAGCAGTTCTTC. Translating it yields CASSSRSVAGVYNEQFF.

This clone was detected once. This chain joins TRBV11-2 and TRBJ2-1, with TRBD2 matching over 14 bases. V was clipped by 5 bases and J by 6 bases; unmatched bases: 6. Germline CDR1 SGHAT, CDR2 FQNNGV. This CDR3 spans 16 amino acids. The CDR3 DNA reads TGTGCCAGCAGCCCCCGGACTAGCGGGGGGCTCAATGAGCAGTTCTTC. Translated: CASSPRTSGGLNEQFF.

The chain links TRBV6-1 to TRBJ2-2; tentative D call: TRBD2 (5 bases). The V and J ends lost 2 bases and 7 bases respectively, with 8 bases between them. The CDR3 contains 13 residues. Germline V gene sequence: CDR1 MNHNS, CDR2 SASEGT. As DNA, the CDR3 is TGTGCCAGCAGTGAACGGGGTCACGGGGAGCTGTTTTTT. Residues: CASSERGHGELFF.

CDR3 loop: CASSDPGALTNTIYF. The CDR3 DNA reads TGTGCCAGCAGCGACCCTGGGGCCCTCACAAACACCATATATTTT. The chain is built from TRBV7-9 and TRBJ1-3, with D tentatively TRBD1 (5 bases). With 5 bases removed from V and 6 bases from J, the gap between germline ends came to 17 bases. The germline V gene encodes CDR1 SEHNR and CDR2 FQNEAQ (reference sequence). The CDR3 runs to 15 residues.